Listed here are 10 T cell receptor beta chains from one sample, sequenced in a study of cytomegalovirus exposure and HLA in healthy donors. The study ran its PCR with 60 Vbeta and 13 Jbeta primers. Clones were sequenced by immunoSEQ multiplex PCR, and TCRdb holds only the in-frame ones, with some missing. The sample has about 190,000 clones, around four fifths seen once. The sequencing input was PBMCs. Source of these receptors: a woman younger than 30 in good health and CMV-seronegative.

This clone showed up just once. The CDR3 region is CASSPQGLGRYF. The CDR3 region has the DNA TGTGCCAGCAGTCCACAGGGACTAGGACGGTACTTC. The chain employs TRBV27 and TRBJ2-7; 8 bases are shared with TRBD2. The CDR3 spans 12 residues. The germline V gene encodes CDR1 MNHEY and CDR2 SMNVEV (reference sequence). Trimming cost V 5 bases and J 12 bases; bases outside gene matches: 9.

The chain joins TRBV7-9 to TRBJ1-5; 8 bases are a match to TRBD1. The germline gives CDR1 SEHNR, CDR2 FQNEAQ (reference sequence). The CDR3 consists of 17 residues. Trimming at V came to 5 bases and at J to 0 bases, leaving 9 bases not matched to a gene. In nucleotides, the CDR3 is TGTGCCAGCAGCATATTCGGGACAGGAAATAGCAATCAGCCCCAGCATTTT. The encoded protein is CASSIFGTGNSNQPQHF.

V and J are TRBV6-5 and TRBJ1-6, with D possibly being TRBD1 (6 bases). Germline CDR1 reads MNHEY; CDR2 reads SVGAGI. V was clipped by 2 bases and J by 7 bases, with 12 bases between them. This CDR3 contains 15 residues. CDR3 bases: TGTGCCAGCAGTTACCTGACAGGAGGCAATTCACCCCTCCACTTT. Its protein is CASSYLTGGNSPLHF.

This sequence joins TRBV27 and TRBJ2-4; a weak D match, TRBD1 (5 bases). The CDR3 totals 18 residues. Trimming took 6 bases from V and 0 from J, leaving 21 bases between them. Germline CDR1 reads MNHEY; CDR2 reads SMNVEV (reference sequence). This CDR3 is CASRKGAVYPLAKNIQYF. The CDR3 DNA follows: TGTGCCAGCAGAAAAGGGGCCGTCTACCCTCTAGCCAAAAACATTCAGTACTTC.

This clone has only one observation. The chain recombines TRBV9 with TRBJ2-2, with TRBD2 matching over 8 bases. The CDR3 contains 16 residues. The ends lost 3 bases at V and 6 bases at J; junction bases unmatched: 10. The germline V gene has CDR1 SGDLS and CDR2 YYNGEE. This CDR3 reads CASSGSGSAGAGELFF. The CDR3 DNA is TGTGCCAGCAGCGGGAGCGGGAGTGCGGGAGCCGGGGAGCTGTTTTTT.

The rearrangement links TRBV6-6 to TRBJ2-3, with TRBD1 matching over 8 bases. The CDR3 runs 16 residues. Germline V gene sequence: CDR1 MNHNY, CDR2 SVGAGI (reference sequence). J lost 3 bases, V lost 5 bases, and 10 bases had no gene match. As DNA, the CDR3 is TGTGCCAGCAGTACGCAGGGGGCGCGAGTAACAGATACGCAGTATTTT. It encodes CASSTQGARVTDTQYF.

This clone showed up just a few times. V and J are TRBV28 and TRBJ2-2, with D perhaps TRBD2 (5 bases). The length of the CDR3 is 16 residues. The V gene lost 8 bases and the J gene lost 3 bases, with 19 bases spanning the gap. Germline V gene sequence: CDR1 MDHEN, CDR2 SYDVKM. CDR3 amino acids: CASSIGVSEDTGELFF. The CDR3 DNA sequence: TGTGCCAGCTCGATCGGGGTTAGTGAGGACACCGGGGAGCTGTTTTTT.

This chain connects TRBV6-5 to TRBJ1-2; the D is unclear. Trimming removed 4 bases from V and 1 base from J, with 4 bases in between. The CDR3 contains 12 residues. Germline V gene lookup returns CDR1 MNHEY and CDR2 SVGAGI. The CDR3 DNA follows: TGTGCCAGCAGTTCCATTAACTATGGCTACACCTTC. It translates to CASSSINYGYTF.

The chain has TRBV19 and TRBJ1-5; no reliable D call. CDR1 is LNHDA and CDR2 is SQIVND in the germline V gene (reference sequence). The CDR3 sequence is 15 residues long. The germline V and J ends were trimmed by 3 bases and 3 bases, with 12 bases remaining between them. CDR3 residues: CASSILAVTNQPQHF. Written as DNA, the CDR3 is TGTGCCAGTAGTATCCTGGCAGTCACCAATCAGCCCCAGCATTTT.

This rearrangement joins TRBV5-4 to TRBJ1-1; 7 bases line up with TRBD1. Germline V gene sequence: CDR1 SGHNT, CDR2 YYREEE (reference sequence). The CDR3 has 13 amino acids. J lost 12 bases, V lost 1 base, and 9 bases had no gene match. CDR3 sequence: CASSLKRDSDPFF. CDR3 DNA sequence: TGTGCCAGCAGCTTGAAACGGGACAGCGATCCTTTCTTT. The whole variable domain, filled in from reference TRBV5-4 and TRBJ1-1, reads ETGVTQSPTHLIKTRGQQVTLRCSSQSGHNTVSWYQQALGQGPQFIFQYYREEENGRGNFPPRFSGLQFPNYSSELNVNALELDDSALYLCASSLKRDSDPFFGQGTRLTVV.